The next 21 T cell receptor beta chains were all read from a single sample in a study of identical twins. TCRdb independently ran MiXCR on the 5' RACE reads; one entry per CDR3 protein. The table records under 300,000 distinct CDR3 sequences, about 8.3% of them present only once. These records were also assigned to another study, of yellow fever vaccine responses in identical twins.

Sequencing was carried out using CD8+ T cells sorted from blood. Receptor source: a young woman in good health.

This chain uses TRBV19 with TRBJ2-1; D is tentatively TRBD1 or TRBD2 (5 bases each). Trimming removed 3 bases at V and 3 bases at J, with 12 bases between. This CDR3 is built from 15 residues. Germline CDR1 LNHDA, CDR2 SQIVND (reference sequence). The CDR3: CASSIEGTFYNEQFF. In DNA form, the CDR3 reads TGTGCCAGTAGTATCGAAGGGACGTTCTACAATGAGCAGTTCTTC.

The rearrangement uses TRBV27 and TRBJ2-5; possibly TRBD2 for D (5 bases). Germline CDR1 is MNHEY and CDR2 is SMNVEV (reference sequence). This CDR3 has 14 residues. The V end was cut by 2 bases, the J end by 4 bases, with 11 bases between. The CDR3 region is CASSLLAKGETQYF. In nucleotides, the CDR3 is TGTGCCAGCAGTTTACTAGCCAAGGGAGAGACCCAGTACTTC.

The chain uses TRBV10-2 and TRBJ2-7; D is undetermined. The V end was cut by 4 bases, the J end by 5 bases, with 6 bases between. This CDR3 contains 11 residues. Germline values: CDR1 WSHSY, CDR2 SAAADI. For the CDR3, the DNA is TGCGCCAGCAGTGCCATCCACGAGCAGTACTTC. It specifies CASSAIHEQYF.

This clonotype was observed a few times. The genes are TRBV28 and TRBJ2-7; tentatively, D is TRBD2 (6 bases). This CDR3 is built from 10 residues. Deletions cut 6 bases from V and 6 bases from J, with 6 bases between. Germline CDR1 MDHEN, CDR2 SYDVKM. CDR3 in amino acids: CASRGGEQYF. The DNA for the CDR3 is TGTGCCAGCAGGGGGGGCGAGCAGTACTTC.

A remark on this clonotype: One end of the junction varies from germline; a read error may be responsible. The genes are TRBV29-1 and TRBJ2-2; possibly TRBD2 for D (5 bases). CDR1 SQVTM and CDR2 ANQGSEA come from the germline V gene. This CDR3 comprises 15 residues. CDR3 loop: CSVAATTGNAGELFF. DNA of the CDR3: TGCAGCGTTGCGGCCACAACCGGGAACGCCGGGGAGCTGTTTTTT.

V is TRBV27 and J is TRBJ2-7; no definite D call. V lost 6 bases and J lost 3, with 12 bases in between. Germline V lookup: CDR1 MNHEY, CDR2 SMNVEV (reference sequence). The CDR3 covers 13 residues. CDR3 sequence (DNA): TGTGCCAGCAGGACTTCCGGATACTACGAGCAGTACTTC. This gives the protein CASRTSGYYEQYF.

This clonotype was recorded many times. This chain joins TRBV2 and TRBJ1-2; D call uncertain. V dropped 6 bases and J dropped 4 bases, with 9 bases sitting between them. This CDR3 is 12 amino acids long. Looked up from germline, CDR1 is SNHLY and CDR2 is FYNNEI. The CDR3 here is CASRDSVYGYTF. The CDR3 DNA reads as TGTGCCAGCAGGGACTCGGTCTATGGCTACACCTTC.

The rearrangement joins TRBV7-2 to TRBJ2-7, with 8 bases lining up with TRBD2. Losses at the gene ends were 1 base for V and 2 bases for J; bases not matched to a gene: 10. The germline gives CDR1 SGHTA, CDR2 FQGNSA. The CDR3 sequence is 17 residues long. This CDR3 reads CASSLVYREGDPYEQYF. The CDR3 region has the DNA TGTGCCAGCAGCTTAGTATATCGGGAGGGGGACCCCTACGAGCAGTACTTC.

This clonotype showed up just a few times. V usage is TRBV27 and J usage is TRBJ2-7; perhaps D is TRBD1 or TRBD2 (5 bases each). V gave up 10 bases and J gave up 6 bases, with 16 bases separating them. CDR1 is MNHEY and CDR2 is SMNVEV in the germline V gene (reference sequence). The CDR3 totals 12 residues. The CDR3 DNA sequence: TGTGCCACTCGGGACCTTTTTAGCGAGCAGTACTTC. Translating it yields CATRDLFSEQYF.

This clonotype has a count of ten or more. The rearrangement uses TRBV5-1 and TRBJ2-3; 14 positions match TRBD2. The ends lost 1 base at V and 3 bases at J; junction bases unmatched: 10. This CDR3 spans 19 amino acids. The germline V gene encodes CDR1 SGHRS and CDR2 YFSETQ. In DNA, the CDR3 is TGCGCCAGCAGCTTGTACCCGGGACTAGCGGGAGTAGCGACAGATACGCAGTATTTT. Its translation: CASSLYPGLAGVATDTQYF.

V usage is TRBV21-1 and J usage is TRBJ1-5; TRBD1 was called by the table and not checked on the DNA. TRBV21-1 is given as a pseudogene. The CDR3 runs 19 residues. CDR3 DNA: TGTGCCAGCAGCGACCCTGCCCCAGACACAATTAATAGCAATCAGCCCCAGCATTTT. It encodes CASSDPAPDTINSNQPQHF.

This clonotype came up many times. The CDR3 coding sequence is TGCGCCAGCAGTTATGCGAATGAGCAGTTCTTC. It translates to CASSYANEQFF. The chain joins TRBV5-1 to TRBJ2-1; no clear D gene. Trimming removed 5 bases from V and 7 bases from J, with 7 bases in between. This CDR3 comprises 11 residues. Germline loops: CDR1 SGHRS, CDR2 YFSETQ.

Worth noting for this clonotype: A read error is possible here, since a much larger clone lies one base away. This chain links TRBV29-1 with TRBJ2-3, with D possibly TRBD2 on 5 matching bases. The CDR3 has 15 amino acids. Germline V gene data show CDR1 as SQVTM and CDR2 as ANQGSEA. This chain's CDR3 is CSVEDIGGRTETQYF. The CDR3 nucleotides are TGCAGCGTTGAAGATATTGGAGGTCGCACAGAAACGCAGTATTTT.

V gene TRBV6-1 combines with J gene TRBJ1-5; D is unclear. With 5 bases removed from V and 3 bases from J, the gap between germline ends came to 23 bases. Germline loops: CDR1 MNHNS, CDR2 SASEGT. This CDR3 comprises 18 residues. CDR3 DNA sequence: TGTGCCAGCAGTCTAAAGTCTCCCAGGTCCGGCTTCAATCAGCCCCAGCATTTT. It translates to CASSLKSPRSGFNQPQHF.

This clonotype was seen a few times. The rearrangement links TRBV12-3 or TRBV12-4 to TRBJ1-5, with D unresolved. The V gene lost 6 bases and the J gene lost 1 base, with 16 bases spanning the gap. The length of the CDR3 is 16 residues. The CDR3 DNA reads as TGTGCCAGCAGCCCCGGCCCCCCCGGGAGCAATCAGCCCCAGCATTTT. Its translation is CASSPGPPGSNQPQHF.

In its sample, this clonotype was seen a few times. The chain links TRBV11-2 to TRBJ2-1; tentatively, D is TRBD1 (5 bases). Germline CDR1 reads SGHAT; CDR2 reads FQNNGV. The CDR3 contains 20 residues. V was pared by 4 bases and J by 0 bases, with 25 bases between. The CDR3 reads CASSSTLITTGPSSYNEQFF. The CDR3, as DNA: TGTGCCAGCAGCTCAACCCTTATAACAACAGGTCCCTCCTCCTACAATGAGCAGTTCTTC.

The CDR3 loop reads CSARDLSGRDYEQYF. The DNA for the CDR3 is TGCAGTGCTAGAGATCTTAGCGGGAGAGACTACGAGCAGTACTTC. The genes are TRBV20-1 and TRBJ2-7; TRBD2 agrees at 9 bases. CDR3 length: 15 amino acids. J gave up 3 bases and V 0 bases, and 6 bases lay outside the gene matches. Germline V gene data show CDR1 as DFQATT and CDR2 as SNEGSKA (reference sequence).

This clonotype showed up just a few times. The chain couples TRBV6-2 or TRBV6-3 to TRBJ2-5; TRBD1 is a possible D gene (6 bases). The V end was cut by 7 bases, the J end by 2 bases, with 14 bases between. The CDR3 has 14 amino acids. The germline CDR1 and CDR2 sequences are MNHEY and SVGEGT. The CDR3: CASTPTRGQETQYF. In DNA form, the CDR3 reads TGTGCCAGCACCCCAACCAGGGGACAAGAGACCCAGTACTTC.

Here the CDR3 reads CASSDGNLNTEAFF. The CDR3 nucleotides read TGTGCCAGCAGTGATGGCAACTTGAACACTGAAGCTTTCTTT. The chain carries TRBV6-1 and TRBJ1-1; the D is unclear. The CDR3 extends over 14 amino acids. V was clipped by 3 bases and J by 0 bases, with 8 bases between them. Germline V lookup: CDR1 MNHNS, CDR2 SASEGT.

The chain uses TRBV4-1 and TRBJ1-1, with no clear D. The V gene's germline CDR1 is MGHRA and CDR2 YSYEKL. This CDR3 has 13 amino acids. The ends were cut back, 0 bases at V and 0 bases at J, with 2 bases in the middle. CDR3 loop: CASSQEMNTEAFF. The CDR3 bases are TGCGCCAGCAGCCAAGAGATGAACACTGAAGCTTTCTTT.

This clonotype has just a few counts. The rearrangement links TRBV7-9 to TRBJ1-2; D is possibly TRBD1 (6 bases). CDR1 SEHNR and CDR2 FQNEAQ come from the germline V gene (reference sequence). The CDR3 covers 16 residues. V lost 5 bases and J lost 8, with 24 bases in between. Written as DNA, the CDR3 is TGTGCCAGCAGCGGCCGCAGCGACAGGATCAAATGGGGCTACACCTTC. Its translation is CASSGRSDRIKWGYTF.